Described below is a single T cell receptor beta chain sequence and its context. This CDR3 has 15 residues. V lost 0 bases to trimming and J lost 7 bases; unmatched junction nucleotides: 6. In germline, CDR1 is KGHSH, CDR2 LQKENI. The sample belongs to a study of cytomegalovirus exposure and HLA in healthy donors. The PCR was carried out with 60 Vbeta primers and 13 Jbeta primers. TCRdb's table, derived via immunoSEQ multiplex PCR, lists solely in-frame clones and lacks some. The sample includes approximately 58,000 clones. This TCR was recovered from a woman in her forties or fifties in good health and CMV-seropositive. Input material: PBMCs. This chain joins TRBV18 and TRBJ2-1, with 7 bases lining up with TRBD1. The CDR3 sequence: CASSPPGGIFNEQFF. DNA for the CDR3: TGTGCCAGCTCACCACCAGGGGGCATCTTTAATGAGCAGTTCTTC.